One T cell receptor beta chain is described in this entry. V trimming: 4 bases; J trimming: 4 bases; junction bases outside the gene matches: 5. Germline values: CDR1 LNHDA, CDR2 SQIVND (reference sequence). This CDR3 spans 14 amino acids. One entry per CDR3 protein results from TCRdb running MiXCR on the reads. The data show approximately 400,000 distinct CDR3 sequences, with approximately 30% seen just once and roughly an eighth held by the top ten. This entry comes from a study of T cell repertoires in cytomegalovirus infection. Study in general: Public TCR beta signatures were indicative of both CMV infection and a matching HLA type.

This sequence joins TRBV19 and TRBJ1-1; 8 bases are shared with TRBD1. The receptor's source is a human donor in good health (CMV status not recorded). Some clones in this sample may be carry-over from other donors' samples. Sequenced sample: PBMCs. CDR3 in amino acids: CASSSTGGRTEAFF. DNA for the CDR3: TGTGCCAGTAGTAGCACAGGGGGACGCACTGAAGCTTTCTTT.